This TCR beta chain was obtained from a study of T cells in Graves' hyperthyroidism and ophthalmopathy. General study points: Ophthalmopathy onset followed model prediction by a median about six months.

In germline, CDR1 is LGHNA, CDR2 YSLEER. The CDR3 contains 14 residues. Trimming removed 2 bases from V and 4 bases from J, with 11 bases in between. Amplification of TCR beta CDR3 regions was performed using RNA transcripts as template. RT-PCR in the first round (using the HTBI primer set) targeted the TCR CDR3. TCRdb re-called the multiplex PCR reads through MiXCR, storing one row per CDR3 protein. This sample has 400,000 to 600,000 distinct CDR3 sequences, with 15% to 20% found just once. On this clonotype: Its antigen is as yet unknown.

This rearrangement joins TRBV4-3 to TRBJ2-5, with D possibly matching TRBD2 (6 bases). The clonotype comes from a woman in her twenties or thirties with Graves' ophthalmopathy. Sequenced material: blood. The CDR3 DNA is TGCGCCAGCAGCCAAAGCGGCGGGGTAGAGACCCAGTACTTC. Encoded protein: CASSQSGGVETQYF.